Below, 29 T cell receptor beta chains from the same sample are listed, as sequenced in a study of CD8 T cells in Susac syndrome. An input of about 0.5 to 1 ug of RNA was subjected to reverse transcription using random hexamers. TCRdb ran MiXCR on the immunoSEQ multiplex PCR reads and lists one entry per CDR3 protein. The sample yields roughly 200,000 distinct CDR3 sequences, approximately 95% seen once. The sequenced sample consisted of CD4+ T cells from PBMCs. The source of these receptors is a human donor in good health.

The CDR3: CASSSGARRDTQYF. CDR3 nucleotide sequence: TGCGCCAGCAGTTCTGGAGCCCGGAGGGATACGCAGTATTTT. The chain combines TRBV4-3 with TRBJ2-3; D possibly corresponds to TRBD2 (5 bases). The CDR3 has 14 amino acids. Trimming stripped 6 bases from V and 6 bases from J, with 16 bases between. From germline, CDR1 is LGHNA and CDR2 YSLEER.

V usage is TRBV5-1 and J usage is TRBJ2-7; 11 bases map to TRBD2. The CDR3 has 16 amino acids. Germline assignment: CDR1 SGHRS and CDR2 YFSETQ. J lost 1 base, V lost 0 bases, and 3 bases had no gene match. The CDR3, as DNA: TGCGCCAGCAGCTTGGGACTAGCGGGGATGTCCTACGAGCAGTACTTC. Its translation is CASSLGLAGMSYEQYF.

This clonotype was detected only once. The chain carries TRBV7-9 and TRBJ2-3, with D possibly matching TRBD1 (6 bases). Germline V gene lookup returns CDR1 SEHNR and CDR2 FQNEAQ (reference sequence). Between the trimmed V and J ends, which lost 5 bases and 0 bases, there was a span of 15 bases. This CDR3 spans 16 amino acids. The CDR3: CASSLDSDTSTDTQYF. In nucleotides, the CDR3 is TGTGCCAGCAGCCTGGACAGTGATACTAGCACAGATACGCAGTATTTT. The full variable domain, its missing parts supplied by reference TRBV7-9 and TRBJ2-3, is DTGVSQNPRHKITKRGQNVTFRCDPISEHNRLYWYRQTLGQGPEFLTYFQNEAQLEKSRLLSDRFSAERPKGSFSTLEIQRTEQGDSAMYLCASSLDSDTSTDTQYFGPGTRLTVL.

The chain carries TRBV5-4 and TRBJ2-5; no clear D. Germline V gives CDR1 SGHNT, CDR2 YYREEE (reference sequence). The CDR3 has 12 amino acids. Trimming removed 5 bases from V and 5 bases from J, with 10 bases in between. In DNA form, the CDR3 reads TGTGCCAGCAGTCGAAGTCGGGAGACCCAGTACTTC. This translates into CASSRSRETQYF.

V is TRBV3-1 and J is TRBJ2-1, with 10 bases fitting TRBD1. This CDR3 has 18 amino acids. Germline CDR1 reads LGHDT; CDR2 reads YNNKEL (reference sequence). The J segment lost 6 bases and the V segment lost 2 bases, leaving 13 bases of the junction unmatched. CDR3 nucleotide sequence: TGTGCCAGCAGCCAATTCGAATCTGGGACAGGGGCAATCAATGAGCAGTTCTTC. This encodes CASSQFESGTGAINEQFF.

DNA for the CDR3: TGTGCCAGCAGTTACCGCGCCGGGACTACAGCGGATACGCAGTATTTT. Protein product: CASSYRAGTTADTQYF. This rearrangement joins TRBV6-5 to TRBJ2-3, with 7 bases fitting TRBD2. Per germline, CDR1 MNHEY and CDR2 SVGAGI. V was clipped by 2 bases and J by 6 bases; unmatched bases: 11. The length of the CDR3 is 16 residues.

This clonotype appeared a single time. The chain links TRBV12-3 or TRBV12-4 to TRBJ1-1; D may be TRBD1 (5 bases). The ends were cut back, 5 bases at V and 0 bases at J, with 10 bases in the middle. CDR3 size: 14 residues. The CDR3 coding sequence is TGTGCCAGCAGTCCGGGACGGATGAACACTGAAGCTTTCTTT. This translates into CASSPGRMNTEAFF.

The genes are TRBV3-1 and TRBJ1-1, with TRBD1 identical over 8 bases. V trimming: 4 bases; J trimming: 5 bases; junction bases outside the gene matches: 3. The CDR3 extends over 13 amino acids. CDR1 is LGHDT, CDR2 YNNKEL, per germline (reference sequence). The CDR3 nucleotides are TGTGCCAGCAGCCGACAGGGGAGAACTGAAGCTTTCTTT. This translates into CASSRQGRTEAFF.

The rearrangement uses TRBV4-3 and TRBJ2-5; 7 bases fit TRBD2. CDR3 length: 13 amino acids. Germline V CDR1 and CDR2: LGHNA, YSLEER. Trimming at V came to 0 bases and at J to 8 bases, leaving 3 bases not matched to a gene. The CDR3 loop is CASSQDLAGTQYF. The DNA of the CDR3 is TGCGCCAGCAGCCAAGATTTAGCGGGCACCCAGTACTTC.

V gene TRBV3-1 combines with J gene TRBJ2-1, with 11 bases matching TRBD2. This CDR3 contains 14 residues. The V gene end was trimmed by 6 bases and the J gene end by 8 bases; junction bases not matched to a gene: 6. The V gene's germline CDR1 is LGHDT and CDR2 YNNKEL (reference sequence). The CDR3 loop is CASSLASGGYEQFF. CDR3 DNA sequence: TGTGCCAGCAGTCTTGCTAGCGGGGGGTATGAGCAGTTCTTC.

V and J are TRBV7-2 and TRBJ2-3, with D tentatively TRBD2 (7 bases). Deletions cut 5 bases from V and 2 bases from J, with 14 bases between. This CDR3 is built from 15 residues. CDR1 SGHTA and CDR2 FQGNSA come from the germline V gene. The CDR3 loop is CASSGGGLSTDTQYF. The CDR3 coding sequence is TGTGCCAGCAGCGGGGGGGGCTTGTCCACAGATACGCAGTATTTT.

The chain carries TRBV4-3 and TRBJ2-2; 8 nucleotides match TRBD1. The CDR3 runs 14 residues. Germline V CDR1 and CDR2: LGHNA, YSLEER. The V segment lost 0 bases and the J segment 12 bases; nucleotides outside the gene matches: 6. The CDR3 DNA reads TGCGCCAGCAGCCAAGACGGACAGGGTTTCAAGCTGTTTTTT. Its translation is CASSQDGQGFKLFF.

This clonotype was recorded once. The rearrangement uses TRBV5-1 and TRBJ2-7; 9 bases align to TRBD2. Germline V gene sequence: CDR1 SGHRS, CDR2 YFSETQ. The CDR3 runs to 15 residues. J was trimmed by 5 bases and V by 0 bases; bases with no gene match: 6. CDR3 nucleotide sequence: TGCGCCAGCAGCTTGGTTGCTAGCGGGATCGACGAGCAGTACTTC. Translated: CASSLVASGIDEQYF. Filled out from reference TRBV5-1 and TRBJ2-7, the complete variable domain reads KAGVTQTPRYLIKTRGQQVTLSCSPISGHRSVSWYQQTPGQGLQFLFEYFSETQRNKGNFPGRFSGRQFSNSRSEMNVSTLELGDSALYLCASSLVASGIDEQYFGPGTRLTVT.

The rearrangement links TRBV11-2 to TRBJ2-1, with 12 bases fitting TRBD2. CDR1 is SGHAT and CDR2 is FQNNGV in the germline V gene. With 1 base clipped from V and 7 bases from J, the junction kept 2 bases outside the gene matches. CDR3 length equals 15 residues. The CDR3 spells CASSLGLAGDNEQFF. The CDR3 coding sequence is TGTGCCAGCAGCTTAGGACTAGCGGGAGATAATGAGCAGTTCTTC.

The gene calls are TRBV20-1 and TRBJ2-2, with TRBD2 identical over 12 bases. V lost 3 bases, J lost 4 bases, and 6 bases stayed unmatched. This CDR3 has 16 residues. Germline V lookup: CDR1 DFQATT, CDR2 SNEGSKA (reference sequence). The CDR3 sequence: CSARRALAGGTGELFF. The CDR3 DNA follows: TGCAGTGCTAGGAGGGCACTAGCGGGGGGCACCGGGGAGCTGTTTTTT.

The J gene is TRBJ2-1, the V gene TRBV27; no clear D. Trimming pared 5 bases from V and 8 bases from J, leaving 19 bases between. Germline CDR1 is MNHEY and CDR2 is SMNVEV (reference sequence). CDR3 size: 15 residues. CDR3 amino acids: CASSRGSEGFDEQFF. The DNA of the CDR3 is TGTGCCAGCAGTCGCGGTTCGGAAGGTTTCGATGAGCAGTTCTTC.

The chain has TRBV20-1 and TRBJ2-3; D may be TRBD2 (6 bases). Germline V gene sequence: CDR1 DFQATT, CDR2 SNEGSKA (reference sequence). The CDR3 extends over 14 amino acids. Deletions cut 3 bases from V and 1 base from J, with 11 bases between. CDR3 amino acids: CSASPPGGTDTQYF. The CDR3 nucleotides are TGCAGTGCTAGCCCACCGGGGGGCACAGATACGCAGTATTTT.

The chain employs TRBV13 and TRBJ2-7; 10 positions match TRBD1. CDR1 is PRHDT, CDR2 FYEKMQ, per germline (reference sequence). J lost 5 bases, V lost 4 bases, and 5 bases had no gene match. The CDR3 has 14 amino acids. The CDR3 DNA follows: TGTGCCAGCAGCTCGGGACAGGGGACCAACGAGCAGTACTTC. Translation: CASSSGQGTNEQYF.

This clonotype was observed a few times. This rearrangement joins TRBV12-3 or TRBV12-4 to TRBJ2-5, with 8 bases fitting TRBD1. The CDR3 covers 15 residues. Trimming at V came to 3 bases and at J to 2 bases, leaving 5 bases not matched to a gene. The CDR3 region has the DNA TGTGCCAGCAGTTTGGCCGGACAGGGTCAAGAGACCCAGTACTTC. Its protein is CASSLAGQGQETQYF.

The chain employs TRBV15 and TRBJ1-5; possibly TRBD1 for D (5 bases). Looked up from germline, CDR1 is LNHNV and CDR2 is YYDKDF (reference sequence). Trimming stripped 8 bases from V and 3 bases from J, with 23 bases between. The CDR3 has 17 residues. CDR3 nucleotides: TGTGCCACCCGCACAACCTTAACCTGGGGGAACAATCAGCCCCAGCATTTT. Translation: CATRTTLTWGNNQPQHF.

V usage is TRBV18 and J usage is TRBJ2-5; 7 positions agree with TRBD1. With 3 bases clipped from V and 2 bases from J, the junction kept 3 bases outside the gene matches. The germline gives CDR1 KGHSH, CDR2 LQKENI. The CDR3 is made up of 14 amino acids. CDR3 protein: CASSPGQTQETQYF. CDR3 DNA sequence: TGTGCCAGCTCACCGGGACAGACGCAAGAGACCCAGTACTTC.

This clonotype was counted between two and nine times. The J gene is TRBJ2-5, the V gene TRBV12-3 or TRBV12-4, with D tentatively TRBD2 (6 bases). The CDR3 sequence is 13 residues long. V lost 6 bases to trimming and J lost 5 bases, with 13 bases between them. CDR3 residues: CASSPRGWETQYF. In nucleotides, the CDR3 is TGTGCCAGCAGCCCCCGGGGGTGGGAGACCCAGTACTTC.

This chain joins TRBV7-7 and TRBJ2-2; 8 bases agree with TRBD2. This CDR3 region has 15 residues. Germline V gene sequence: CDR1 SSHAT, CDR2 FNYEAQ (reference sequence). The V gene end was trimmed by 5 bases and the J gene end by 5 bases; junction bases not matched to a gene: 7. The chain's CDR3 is CASSPRTGGTGELFF. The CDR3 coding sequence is TGTGCCAGCAGCCCCAGGACGGGAGGGACCGGGGAGCTGTTTTTT.

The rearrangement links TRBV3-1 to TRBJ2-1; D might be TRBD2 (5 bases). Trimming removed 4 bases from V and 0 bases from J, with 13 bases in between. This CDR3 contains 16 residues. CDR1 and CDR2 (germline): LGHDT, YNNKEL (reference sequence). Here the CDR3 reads CASSPRTGSSYNEQFF. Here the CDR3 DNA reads TGTGCCAGCAGCCCGCGGACGGGGAGCTCCTACAATGAGCAGTTCTTC.

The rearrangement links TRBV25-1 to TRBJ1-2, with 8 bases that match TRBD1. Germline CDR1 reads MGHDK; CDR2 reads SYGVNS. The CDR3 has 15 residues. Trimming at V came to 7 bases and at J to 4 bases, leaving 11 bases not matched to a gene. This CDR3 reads CASTTGDAALYGYTF. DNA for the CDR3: TGTGCCAGCACGACAGGGGATGCCGCCCTCTATGGCTACACCTTC.

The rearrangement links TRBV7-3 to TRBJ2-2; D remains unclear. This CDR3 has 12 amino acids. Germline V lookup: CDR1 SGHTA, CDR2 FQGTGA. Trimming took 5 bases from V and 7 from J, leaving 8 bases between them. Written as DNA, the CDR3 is TGTGCCAGCAGCCCTTCGAACGGGGAGCTGTTTTTT. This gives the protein CASSPSNGELFF. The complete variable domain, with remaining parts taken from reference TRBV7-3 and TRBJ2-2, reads GAGVSQTPSNKVTEKGKYVELRCDPISGHTALYWYRQSLGQGPEFLIYFQGTGAADDSGLPNDRFFAVRPEGSVSTLKIQRTERGDSAVYLCASSPSNGELFFGEGSRLTVL.

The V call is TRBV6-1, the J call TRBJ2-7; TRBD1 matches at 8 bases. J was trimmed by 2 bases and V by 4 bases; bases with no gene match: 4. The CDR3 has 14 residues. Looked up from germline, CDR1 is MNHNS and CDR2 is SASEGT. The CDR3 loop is CASSAGQGAYEQYV. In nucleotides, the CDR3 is TGTGCCAGCAGTGCTGGACAGGGTGCCTACGAGCAGTACGTC.

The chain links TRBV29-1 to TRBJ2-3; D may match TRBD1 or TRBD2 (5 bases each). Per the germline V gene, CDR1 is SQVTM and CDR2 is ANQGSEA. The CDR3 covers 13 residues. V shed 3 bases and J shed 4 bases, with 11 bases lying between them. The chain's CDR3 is CSVDYQGADTQYF. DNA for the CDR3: TGCAGCGTTGATTATCAGGGAGCAGATACGCAGTATTTT.

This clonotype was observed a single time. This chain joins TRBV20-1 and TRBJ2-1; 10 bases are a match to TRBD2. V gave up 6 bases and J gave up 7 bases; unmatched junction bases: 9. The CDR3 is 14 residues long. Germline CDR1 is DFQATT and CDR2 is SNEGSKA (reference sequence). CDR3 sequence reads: CSASPSGGANEQFF. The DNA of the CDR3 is TGCAGTGCCTCCCCCAGCGGGGGGGCTAATGAGCAGTTCTTC.